The 10 T cell receptor beta chains given below trace back to one sample, sequenced in a study of blood T cell repertoires in COVID-19. TCRdb's copy holds only in-frame clones and misses some; the assay was immunoSEQ multiplex PCR. The top ten hold 1.5% to 2% of the sample, which has about 300,000 clones, around nine tenths seen once. The sequenced material came from PBMCs or T cells enriched from blood (not recorded which). These receptors originate from a woman aged 40 to 50 who had recovered from COVID-19.

V is TRBV27 and J is TRBJ2-2; 13 bases are a match to TRBD2. The CDR3 length is 17 residues. Germline lookup yields CDR1 MNHEY and CDR2 SMNVEV (reference sequence). Trimming at V came to 5 bases and at J to 6 bases, leaving 9 bases not matched to a gene. The CDR3 DNA reads TGTGCCAGCAGTGATCTTAGGACTAGCGGGAGTCCCGGGGAGCTGTTTTTT. Translated, it gives CASSDLRTSGSPGELFF.

This chain links TRBV9 with TRBJ2-5; 12 nucleotides align to TRBD2. From germline, CDR1 is SGDLS and CDR2 YYNGEE. This CDR3 comprises 15 residues. Trimming removed 5 bases from V and 2 bases from J; junction bases left unmatched: 4. CDR3 bases: TGTGCCAGCAGTCCGACTAGCGGGAGACAAGAGACCCAGTACTTC. Its translation is CASSPTSGRQETQYF.

The chain combines TRBV7-9 with TRBJ1-2; 9 bases match TRBD1. From germline, CDR1 is SEHNR and CDR2 FQNEAQ (reference sequence). This CDR3 has 16 amino acids. Unmatched junction bases numbered 13, after V lost 9 bases and J lost 2 bases. The CDR3 DNA reads TGTGCCAGACAGGGGGCGGAGCGAATTGCCAACTATGGCTACACCTTC. Its protein product is CARQGAERIANYGYTF.

The rearrangement uses TRBV19 and TRBJ1-1; D perhaps matches TRBD1 (6 bases). Trimming cost V 5 bases and J 4 bases, with 17 bases left between them. The CDR3 is 15 amino acids. Germline CDR1 is LNHDA and CDR2 is SQIVND (reference sequence). The CDR3 sequence is CASSPKDSRGTEAFF. The CDR3 DNA reads TGTGCCAGTAGTCCGAAGGACAGCCGCGGCACTGAAGCTTTCTTT.

The chain employs TRBV11-2 and TRBJ1-2; 8 bases line up with TRBD1. Unmatched junction bases numbered 5, after V lost 6 bases and J lost 8 bases. Germline loops: CDR1 SGHAT, CDR2 FQNNGV. The CDR3 length is 12 residues. CDR3 amino acids: CASRGTGLGYTF. CDR3 DNA sequence: TGTGCCAGCAGAGGGACAGGACTCGGCTACACCTTC.

As DNA, the CDR3 is TGTGCCAGCAGCTTAAATACGGGCTCTGGAAACACCATATATTTT. Protein: CASSLNTGSGNTIYF. The chain recombines TRBV7-9 with TRBJ1-3, with unresolved D. Trimming pared 2 bases from V and 0 bases from J, leaving 8 bases between. CDR3 length: 15 residues. Looked up from germline, CDR1 is SEHNR and CDR2 is FQNEAQ (reference sequence).

The chain recombines TRBV20-1 with TRBJ2-5, with D possibly TRBD2 on 7 matching bases. V was cut by 4 bases and J by 4 bases, with 22 bases left in between. Germline V gene sequence: CDR1 DFQATT, CDR2 SNEGSKA (reference sequence). CDR3 size: 16 residues. CDR3 in amino acids: CSANDRGGRRGETQYF. As DNA, the CDR3 is TGCAGTGCTAATGATAGGGGGGGCAGGCGGGGAGAGACCCAGTACTTC.

Concerning this clone itself: The same CDR3 is also encoded by other DNA sequences in this sample. This chain uses TRBV12-3 or TRBV12-4 with TRBJ1-1, with D perhaps matching TRBD1 (5 bases). CDR3 size: 12 residues. Trimming took off 3 bases at V and 5 bases at J, with 7 bases between the two ends. The CDR3 region has the DNA TGTGCCAGCAGTTTTCGGGGGACTGAAGCTTTCTTT. Translated: CASSFRGTEAFF.

The chain links TRBV2 to TRBJ2-1; TRBD2 matches at 9 bases. Germline CDR1 reads SNHLY; CDR2 reads FYNNEI. V was pared by 1 base and J by 0 bases, with 1 base of the junction left unmatched. The CDR3 extends over 16 amino acids. CDR3 sequence reads: CASSEGTSVSYNEQFF. CDR3 nucleotides: TGTGCCAGCAGTGAAGGGACTAGCGTCTCCTACAATGAGCAGTTCTTC.

The chain combines TRBV7-2 with TRBJ1-6, with a tentative D call TRBD1 (6 bases). The germline CDR1 and CDR2 sequences are SGHTA and FQGNSA. The CDR3 totals 13 residues. Trimming pared 6 bases from V and 12 bases from J, leaving 15 bases between. The CDR3 protein is CASRGEQGLPLHF. Here the CDR3 DNA reads TGTGCCAGCAGAGGCGAACAGGGCCTACCCCTCCACTTT. The full variable domain, its missing parts supplied by reference TRBV7-2 and TRBJ1-6, is GAGVSQSPSNKVTEKGKDVELRCDPISGHTALYWYRQSLGQGLEFLIYFQGNSAPDKSGLPSDRFSAERTGGSVSTLTIQRTQQEDSAVYLCASRGEQGLPLHFGNGTRLTVT.